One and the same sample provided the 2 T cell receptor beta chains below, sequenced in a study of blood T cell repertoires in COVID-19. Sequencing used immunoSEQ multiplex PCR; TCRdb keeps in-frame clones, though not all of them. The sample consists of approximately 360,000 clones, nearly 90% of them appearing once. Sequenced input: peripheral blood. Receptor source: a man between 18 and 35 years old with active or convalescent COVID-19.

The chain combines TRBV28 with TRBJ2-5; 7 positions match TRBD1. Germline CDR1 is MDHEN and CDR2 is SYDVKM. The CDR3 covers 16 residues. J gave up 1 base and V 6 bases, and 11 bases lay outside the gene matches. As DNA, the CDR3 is TGTGCCAGCAGATTCGGACAGGCGGTCGCCCAAGAGACCCAGTACTTC. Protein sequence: CASRFGQAVAQETQYF.

The CDR3 loop is CASSLSGGEAFF. The CDR3 DNA reads as TGTGCCAGCAGTTTATCAGGGGGCGAAGCTTTCTTT. The chain carries TRBV12-3 or TRBV12-4 and TRBJ1-1, with 8 bases matching TRBD1. CDR3 length: 12 residues. V shed 2 bases, J shed 8 bases, and the junction held 1 base outside the gene matches.